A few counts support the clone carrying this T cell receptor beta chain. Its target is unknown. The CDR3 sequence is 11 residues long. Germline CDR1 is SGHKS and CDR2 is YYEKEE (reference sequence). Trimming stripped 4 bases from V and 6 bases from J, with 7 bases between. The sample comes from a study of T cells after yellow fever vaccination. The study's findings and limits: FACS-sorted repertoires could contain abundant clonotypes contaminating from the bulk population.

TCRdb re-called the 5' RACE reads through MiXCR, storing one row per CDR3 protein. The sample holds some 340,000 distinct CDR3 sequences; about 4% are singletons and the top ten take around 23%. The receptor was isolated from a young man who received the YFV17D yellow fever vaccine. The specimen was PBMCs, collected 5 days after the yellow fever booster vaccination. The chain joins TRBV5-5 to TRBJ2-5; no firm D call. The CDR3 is CASSRTQTQYF. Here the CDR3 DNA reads TGTGCCAGCAGCCGAACCCAGACCCAGTACTTC. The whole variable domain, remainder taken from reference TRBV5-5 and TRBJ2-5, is DAGVTQSPTHLIKTRGQQVTLRCSPISGHKSVSWYQQVLGQGPQFIFQYYEKEERGRGNFPDRFSARQFPNYSSELNVNALLLGDSALYLCASSRTQTQYFGPGTRLLVL.